Below are 25 T cell receptor beta chains sequenced from a single sample in a study of cytomegalovirus exposure and HLA in healthy donors. TCRdb's copy holds only in-frame clones and misses some; the assay was immunoSEQ multiplex PCR. This sample has about 250,000 clones; about 90% occur once, and the top ten carry 12%. Sequenced material: PBMCs. Receptors originate from a man aged 18 to 35 in good health and CMV-seropositive.

The chain uses TRBV10-3 and TRBJ1-3; possibly TRBD1 for D (5 bases). This CDR3 has 13 amino acids. From germline, CDR1 is ENHRY and CDR2 SYGVKD. Trimming pared 9 bases from V and 0 bases from J, leaving 9 bases between. The CDR3 DNA sequence: TGTGCCATATTGACAGACTCTGGAAACACCATATATTTT. Translation: CAILTDSGNTIYF.

J is TRBJ1-1 and V is TRBV5-8; unclear D gene. With 7 bases removed from V and 9 bases from J, the gap between germline ends came to 7 bases. CDR1 is SGHTS, CDR2 YDEGEE, per germline. The CDR3 has 9 residues. CDR3 amino acids: CASLAQAFF. DNA of the CDR3: TGTGCCAGCCTTGCCCAAGCTTTCTTT.

V gene TRBV14 combines with J gene TRBJ1-1; tentatively, D is TRBD1 (6 bases). V lost 9 bases and J lost 1, with 15 bases in between. Germline assignment: CDR1 SGHDN and CDR2 FVKESK. The CDR3 loop spans 14 amino acids. Written as DNA, the CDR3 is TGTGCCAGAGCAATTGGACAGAAGAACACTGAAGCTTTCTTT. It translates to CARAIGQKNTEAFF.

This rearrangement joins TRBV5-1 to TRBJ2-1, with D possibly TRBD2 on 6 matching bases. V was shortened by 2 bases and J by 5 bases, with 14 bases between the two germline ends. Germline CDR1 and CDR2: SGHRS and YFSETQ. This CDR3 contains 15 residues. The DNA of the CDR3 is TGCGCCAGCAGCTTTCGAACTAGCAGTAACAATGAGCAGTTCTTC. The encoded protein is CASSFRTSSNNEQFF.

This clone was seen a handful of times. The rearrangement joins TRBV4-1 to TRBJ1-1; no clear D. Deletions cut 3 bases from V and 0 bases from J, with 8 bases between. CDR1 and CDR2 (germline): MGHRA, YSYEKL. This CDR3 has 14 amino acids. The CDR3 DNA sequence: TGCGCCAGCAGCCACACCACAGTGAACACTGAAGCTTTCTTT. This sequence encodes CASSHTTVNTEAFF.

The chain uses TRBV2 and TRBJ1-3; D not resolved. CDR3 length: 12 residues. Per germline, CDR1 SNHLY and CDR2 FYNNEI. Trimming cost V 6 bases and J 12 bases, with 15 bases left between them. CDR3 sequence (DNA): TGTGCCAGCAGGACGGGCCCGACGATCATATATTTT. It yields the protein CASRTGPTIIYF.

The chain employs TRBV2 and TRBJ1-5, with no clear D. In germline, CDR1 is SNHLY, CDR2 FYNNEI. Trimming took off 3 bases at V and 8 bases at J, with 14 bases between the two ends. The CDR3 contains 14 residues. The CDR3 nucleotides read TGTGCCAGCAGTGAGACTGCCGACGTCAAGCCCCAGCATTTT. This gives the protein CASSETADVKPQHF.

The chain combines TRBV5-1 with TRBJ2-3, with D perhaps matching TRBD2 (6 bases). Trimming left V 5 bases short and J 0 bases short, with 13 bases between. Germline-derived CDR1 and CDR2 are SGHRS and YFSETQ. CDR3 size: 15 residues. CDR3 sequence (DNA): TGCGCCAGCAGTTATAGCGGAACTAGCACAGATACGCAGTATTTT. It translates to CASSYSGTSTDTQYF.

This clone has just one count. This chain links TRBV30 with TRBJ2-7; a weak D match, TRBD2 (6 bases). This CDR3 region has 11 residues. The V gene's germline CDR1 is GTSNPN and CDR2 SVGIG (reference sequence). Trimming shortened V by 5 bases and J by 7 bases, and 12 bases separated the two germline ends. The CDR3 DNA is TGTGCCTGGGGTCTTGGAGGGGAGCAGTACTTC. Its protein product is CAWGLGGEQYF. The full variable domain, completed using reference TRBV30 and TRBJ2-7, is SQTIHQWPATLVQPVGSPLSLECTVEGTSNPNLYWYRQAAGRGLQLLFYSVGIGQISSEVPQNLSASRPQDRQFILSSKKLLLSDSGFYLCAWGLGGEQYFGPGTRLTVT.

The chain carries TRBV27 and TRBJ2-1; D tentatively reads TRBD1 or TRBD2 (5 bases each). V dropped 0 bases and J dropped 5 bases, with 8 bases sitting between them. The CDR3 runs to 14 residues. CDR1 is MNHEY, CDR2 SMNVEV, per germline (reference sequence). The CDR3 region has the DNA TGTGCCAGCAGTTTATCGGGACCAAACAATGAGCAGTTCTTC. Translating gives CASSLSGPNNEQFF.

The genes are TRBV6-1 and TRBJ2-2; TRBD1 is a possible D gene (6 bases). V lost 8 bases, J lost 5 bases, and 12 bases lay in between. The germline CDR1 and CDR2 sequences are MNHNS and SASEGT. CDR3 length: 13 amino acids. Here the CDR3 reads CASSRGWTGELFF. DNA for the CDR3: TGTGCCAGCTCTAGGGGGTGGACCGGGGAGCTGTTTTTT.

The chain employs TRBV29-1 and TRBJ2-7, with 7 bases fitting TRBD1. Germline CDR1 reads SQVTM; CDR2 reads ANQGSEA. V was clipped by 4 bases and J by 0 bases; unmatched bases: 3. This CDR3 contains 13 residues. The CDR3 nucleotides are TGCAGCGTTGCGGGACAGACCTCCTACGAGCAGTACTTC. This encodes CSVAGQTSYEQYF.

This clone was counted a single time. V gene TRBV6-1 combines with J gene TRBJ1-2; D is uncertain. CDR1 MNHNS and CDR2 SASEGT come from the germline V gene. V was trimmed by 7 bases and J by 4 bases, leaving 13 bases between them. CDR3 length equals 13 residues. The CDR3 nucleotides are TGTGCCAGCAAGGTCAGCTTATTCTATGGCTACACCTTC. It translates to CASKVSLFYGYTF.

This clone was counted only a few times. This sequence joins TRBV7-6 and TRBJ2-7; D is unclear. The CDR3 has 13 amino acids. CDR1 SGHVS and CDR2 FNYEAQ come from the germline V gene. Trimming took 0 bases from V and 4 from J, leaving 7 bases between them. The DNA of the CDR3 is TGTGCCAGCAGCTTAGCGGCGAGTTACGAGCAGTACTTC. Encoded protein: CASSLAASYEQYF.

The rearrangement joins TRBV19 to TRBJ2-1; 7 bases map to TRBD1. The germline CDR1 and CDR2 sequences are LNHDA and SQIVND (reference sequence). The ends lost 5 bases at V and 5 bases at J; junction bases unmatched: 3. There are 13 residues in the CDR3. CDR3 bases: TGTGCCAGTAGTTGGGACAGTAACAATGAGCAGTTCTTC. Translating gives CASSWDSNNEQFF.

Worth noting for this clone: Other DNA sequences in this specimen translate into the identical CDR3. This chain uses TRBV6-6 with TRBJ2-7; the D gene is possibly TRBD1 (6 bases). CDR1 and CDR2 from the germline V gene are MNHNY and SVGAGI (reference sequence). V lost 2 bases and J lost 2, with 7 bases in between. The length of the CDR3 is 13 residues. Here the CDR3 reads CASSYDRTYEQYF. DNA of the CDR3: TGTGCCAGCAGTTACGACAGGACCTACGAGCAGTACTTC.

This sequence joins TRBV29-1 and TRBJ2-1, with 8 positions matching TRBD2. This CDR3 comprises 15 residues. Germline lookup yields CDR1 SQVTM and CDR2 ANQGSEA. The J segment lost 4 bases and the V segment lost 1 base, leaving 6 bases of the junction unmatched. The CDR3 nucleotides are TGCAGCGTTGAAGGTTGGGGGACTAGTTACAATGAGCAGTTCTTC. It specifies CSVEGWGTSYNEQFF.

The chain links TRBV21-1 to TRBJ1-1; TRBD1, the table's D call, was not compared with the DNA. TRBV21-1 is recorded as a pseudogene. This CDR3 region has 17 residues. CDR3: CASSLRSPGQGNTEAFF. The CDR3 DNA is TGTGCCAGCAGCTTACGCTCCCCGGGACAGGGGAACACTGAAGCTTTCTTT.

The chain joins TRBV7-2 to TRBJ2-1; weak D call: TRBD2 (7 bases). The CDR3 sequence is 13 residues long. CDR1 is SGHTA and CDR2 is FQGNSA in the germline V gene. V was shortened by 1 base and J by 11 bases, with 12 bases between the two germline ends. The CDR3: CASSLGRGAQQFF. CDR3 DNA: TGTGCCAGCAGCTTAGGACGGGGGGCACAGCAGTTCTTC.

The V gene is TRBV11-2, the J gene TRBJ2-4; the D call may be TRBD1 or TRBD2 (5 bases each). CDR1 is SGHAT, CDR2 FQNNGV, per germline. V was trimmed by 5 bases and J by 0 bases, leaving 20 bases between them. The CDR3 covers 18 residues. The CDR3 DNA reads as TGTGCCAGCAGCCCAAGAACGGGGCATCTGGTAGCCAAAAACATTCAGTACTTC. This sequence encodes CASSPRTGHLVAKNIQYF.

V gene TRBV4-1 combines with J gene TRBJ1-1, with D perhaps TRBD1 (5 bases). Germline values: CDR1 MGHRA, CDR2 YSYEKL. The CDR3 is 16 amino acids. Trimming shortened V by 3 bases and J by 1 base, and 15 bases separated the two germline ends. This CDR3 is CASSQSPGRRNTEAFF. The CDR3 bases are TGCGCCAGCAGCCAGTCCCCGGGACGGAGGAACACTGAAGCTTTCTTT.

The rearrangement joins TRBV27 to TRBJ1-3; D gene uncertain. The CDR3 is made up of 13 amino acids. The ends were cut back, 5 bases at V and 3 bases at J, with 8 bases in the middle. CDR1 is MNHEY, CDR2 SMNVEV, per germline (reference sequence). CDR3: CASSPPGGNTIYF. CDR3 DNA sequence: TGTGCCAGCAGTCCCCCGGGTGGAAACACCATATATTTT.

The chain combines TRBV27 with TRBJ2-1; D remains unclear. V gave up 8 bases and J gave up 5 bases, with 13 bases separating them. The CDR3 covers 13 residues. Per germline, CDR1 MNHEY and CDR2 SMNVEV (reference sequence). CDR3 nucleotides: TGTGCCAGCGGGGTGCTGTCGCACAATGAGCAGTTCTTC. It is translated as CASGVLSHNEQFF.

The chain has TRBV15 and TRBJ2-3, with 9 positions matching TRBD2. This CDR3 spans 16 amino acids. V lost 0 bases and J lost 2; bases outside the gene matches: 3. The germline V gene has CDR1 LNHNV and CDR2 YYDKDF (reference sequence). CDR3 nucleotide sequence: TGTGCCACCAGCAGAGAGGCGGGAGGGATCACAGATACGCAGTATTTT. Translated, it gives CATSREAGGITDTQYF.

The genes are TRBV19 and TRBJ2-7; D perhaps matches TRBD1 (5 bases). The CDR3 totals 14 residues. The germline CDR1 and CDR2 sequences are LNHDA and SQIVND (reference sequence). Trimming cost V 2 bases and J 6 bases, with 14 bases left between them. The CDR3 protein is CASSIQGRVGEQYF. DNA of the CDR3: TGTGCCAGTAGTATACAGGGCAGGGTCGGCGAGCAGTACTTC.